One sample yielded the 13 T cell receptor beta chains listed below, sequenced in a study of OX40 agonist ivuxolimab in advanced cancers. Repertoires were generated with immunoSEQ multiplex PCR, while TCRdb's copy carries only in-frame clones and drops some. The sample carries roughly 50,000 clones, approximately 80% recorded once. The input for sequencing was CD4+ or CD8+ T cells sorted from blood, taken in a trial of the OX40 agonist ivuxolimab. The origin of the receptors is an adult with an advanced solid tumor such as melanoma, head and neck, liver or kidney cancer.

The chain combines TRBV7-3 with TRBJ2-1; the D gene is possibly TRBD2 (5 bases). Trimming left V 7 bases short and J 0 bases short, with 16 bases between. Germline CDR1 is SGHTA and CDR2 is FQGTGA. The CDR3 has 16 amino acids. Written as DNA, the CDR3 is TGTGCCAGCAAACGATCAACGGGAAGCTCCTACAATGAGCAGTTCTTC. It is translated as CASKRSTGSSYNEQFF.

This clone was found once. The V and J genes are TRBV27 and TRBJ2-7, with TRBD1 as a possible D gene (6 bases). The ends were cut back, 0 bases at V and 8 bases at J, with 14 bases in the middle. Germline V lookup: CDR1 MNHEY, CDR2 SMNVEV (reference sequence). The CDR3 runs 14 residues. CDR3 DNA: TGTGCCAGCAGTTTATCGGGGGCCTCGAGCAAGCAGTACTTC. Amino acids: CASSLSGASSKQYF.

This clone was detected only once. At one end, the junction sequence differs from germline, possibly due to a read error. The chain joins TRBV2 to TRBJ2-7; D is undetermined. The CDR3 length is 15 residues. In germline, CDR1 is SNHLY, CDR2 FYNNEI. The CDR3 DNA sequence: TGTGCCAACAGTGAATACCTAATGAGCTCCTACGAGCAGTACTTC. Translated: CANSEYLMSSYEQYF.

By share, this clone counts as medium-sized (0.01 to 0.1%). The CDR3 sequence is CASMGTSGLFF. In DNA form, the CDR3 reads TGTGCCAGTATGGGGACCTCGGGACTGTTTTTT. This chain joins TRBV19 and TRBJ1-4; tentative D call: TRBD1 (5 bases). Trimming took 7 bases from V and 13 from J, leaving 13 bases between them. CDR1 is LNHDA and CDR2 is SQIVND in the germline V gene (reference sequence). This CDR3 contains 11 residues.

J is TRBJ2-5 and V is TRBV7-2, with 11 bases matching TRBD1. With V trimmed by 5 bases and J by 6 bases, 8 bases remained unmatched. The CDR3 has 15 residues. Germline CDR1 is SGHTA and CDR2 is FQGNSA. CDR3 DNA sequence: TGTGCCAGCAGCGACCGGACAGGGGGCGAGAAGACCCAGTACTTC. Amino acid sequence: CASSDRTGGEKTQYF.

This clone was seen a few times. V usage is TRBV4-1 and J usage is TRBJ2-3; 8 nucleotides align to TRBD2. The CDR3 covers 19 residues. CDR1 is MGHRA, CDR2 YSYEKL, per germline. Trimming at V came to 0 bases and at J to 4 bases, leaving 15 bases not matched to a gene. This CDR3 is CASSQDPPTQRGPADTQYF. The DNA of the CDR3 is TGCGCCAGCAGCCAAGACCCCCCTACGCAGCGGGGGCCCGCAGATACGCAGTATTTT.

The chain combines TRBV27 with TRBJ1-5, with D hard to call. V lost 10 bases, J lost 4 bases, and 11 bases lay in between. The germline CDR1 and CDR2 sequences are MNHEY and SMNVEV (reference sequence). CDR3 size: 12 residues. The CDR3 sequence: CATRGLNQPQHF. DNA for the CDR3: TGTGCCACCAGAGGGCTAAATCAGCCCCAGCATTTT.

This rearrangement joins TRBV7-9 to TRBJ1-2, with TRBD1 as a possible D gene (5 bases). The ends were cut back, 1 base at V and 8 bases at J, with 11 bases in the middle. Germline V lookup: CDR1 SEHNR, CDR2 FQNEAQ (reference sequence). The CDR3 covers 13 residues. Written as DNA, the CDR3 is TGTGCCAGCAGCTTAGAGGGGCGCGAAGGCTACACCTTC. Translated: CASSLEGREGYTF.

In nucleotides, the CDR3 is TGCGCCAGCAGCCGGGGCGAGAGGGACGGCTACACCTTC. Its translation: CASSRGERDGYTF. This chain connects TRBV5-1 to TRBJ1-2, with D perhaps TRBD1 (5 bases). CDR1 and CDR2 from the germline V gene are SGHRS and YFSETQ. V shed 4 bases and J shed 8 bases, with 15 bases lying between them. This CDR3 region has 13 residues.

The chain is built from TRBV28 and TRBJ2-3; possible D gene TRBD1, 6 bases. The CDR3 totals 15 residues. The V end was cut by 7 bases, the J end by 2 bases, with 16 bases between. CDR1 is MDHEN, CDR2 SYDVKM, per germline. CDR3 sequence: CASTFQQGATDTQYF. CDR3 nucleotide sequence: TGTGCCAGCACCTTTCAACAGGGAGCCACAGATACGCAGTATTTT.

J is TRBJ2-1 and V is TRBV27, with D possibly TRBD2 on 6 matching bases. Germline CDR1 and CDR2: MNHEY and SMNVEV (reference sequence). CDR3 length: 17 amino acids. V was cut by 8 bases and J by 6 bases, with 26 bases left in between. CDR3 region: CASRHPVRDSSANEQFF. The CDR3 DNA sequence: TGTGCCAGCCGACACCCTGTGCGGGACTCGTCCGCCAATGAGCAGTTCTTC.

The chain uses TRBV28 and TRBJ2-4, with a tentative D call TRBD2 (6 bases). The V gene's germline CDR1 is MDHEN and CDR2 SYDVKM. This CDR3 has 15 residues. Trimming took off 6 bases at V and 2 bases at J, with 14 bases between the two ends. The CDR3 DNA reads as TGTGCCAGCAGCTTTTGGGCGGGGACCAAAAACATTCAGTACTTC. Its translation: CASSFWAGTKNIQYF.

J is TRBJ1-1 and V is TRBV6-5, with 9 nucleotides matching TRBD1. Unmatched junction bases numbered 5, after V lost 4 bases and J lost 5 bases. This CDR3 contains 14 residues. CDR1 and CDR2 (germline): MNHEY, SVGAGI. Here the CDR3 reads CASSWGQGRTEAFF. The CDR3 coding sequence is TGTGCCAGCAGTTGGGGACAGGGTCGAACTGAAGCTTTCTTT.